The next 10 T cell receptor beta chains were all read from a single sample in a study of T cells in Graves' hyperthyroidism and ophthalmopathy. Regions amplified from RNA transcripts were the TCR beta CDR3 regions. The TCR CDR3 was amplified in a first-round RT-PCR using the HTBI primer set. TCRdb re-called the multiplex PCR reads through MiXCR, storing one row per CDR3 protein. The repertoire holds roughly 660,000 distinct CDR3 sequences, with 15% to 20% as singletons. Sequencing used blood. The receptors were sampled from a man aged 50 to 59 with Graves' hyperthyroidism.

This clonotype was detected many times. The CDR3 is CASSSLNREETGELFF. The CDR3, as DNA: TGTGCCAGCAGCTCGCTCAACAGGGAAGAGACCGGGGAGCTGTTTTTT. The chain uses TRBV6-2 or TRBV6-3 and TRBJ2-2; D might be TRBD1 (6 bases). V was shortened by 6 bases and J by 5 bases, with 19 bases between the two germline ends. There are 16 residues in the CDR3. In germline, CDR1 is MNHEY, CDR2 SVGEGT.

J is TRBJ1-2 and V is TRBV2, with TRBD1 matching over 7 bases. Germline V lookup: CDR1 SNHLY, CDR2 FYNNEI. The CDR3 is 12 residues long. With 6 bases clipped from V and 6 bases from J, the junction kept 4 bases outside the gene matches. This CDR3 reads CASSETGNGYTF. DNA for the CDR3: TGTGCCAGCAGCGAGACAGGGAATGGCTACACCTTC.

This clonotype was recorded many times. Here the CDR3 reads CASSHRTSGDEQFF. CDR3 in DNA: TGTGCCAGCAGCCACAGGACTAGTGGCGATGAGCAGTTCTTC. This chain uses TRBV3-1 with TRBJ2-1; TRBD2 agrees at 7 bases. The CDR3 runs 14 residues. Germline lookup yields CDR1 LGHDT and CDR2 YNNKEL (reference sequence). V was pared by 3 bases and J by 8 bases, with 7 bases of the junction left unmatched.

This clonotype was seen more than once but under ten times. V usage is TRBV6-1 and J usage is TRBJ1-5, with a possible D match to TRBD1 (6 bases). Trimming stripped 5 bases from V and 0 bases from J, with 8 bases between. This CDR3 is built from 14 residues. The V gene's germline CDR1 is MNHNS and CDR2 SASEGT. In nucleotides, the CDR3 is TGTGCCAGCAGTTCGGACAGTAGCAATCAGCCCCAGCATTTT. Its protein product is CASSSDSSNQPQHF.

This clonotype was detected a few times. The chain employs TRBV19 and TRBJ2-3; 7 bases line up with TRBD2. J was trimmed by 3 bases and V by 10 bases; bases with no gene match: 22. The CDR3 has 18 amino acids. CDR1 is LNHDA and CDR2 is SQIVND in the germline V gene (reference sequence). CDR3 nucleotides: TGTGCCACCGCGTCTTACCGGTGGGGAGGGCCTAAGACAGATACGCAGTATTTT. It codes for CATASYRWGGPKTDTQYF.

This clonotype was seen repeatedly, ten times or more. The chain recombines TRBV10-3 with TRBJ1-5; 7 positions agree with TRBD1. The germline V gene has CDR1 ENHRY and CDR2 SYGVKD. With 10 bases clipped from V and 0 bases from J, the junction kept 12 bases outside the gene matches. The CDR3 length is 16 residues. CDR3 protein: CASGQEGAYSNQPQHF. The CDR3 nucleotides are TGTGCCAGCGGACAGGAGGGGGCCTATAGCAATCAGCCCCAGCATTTT.

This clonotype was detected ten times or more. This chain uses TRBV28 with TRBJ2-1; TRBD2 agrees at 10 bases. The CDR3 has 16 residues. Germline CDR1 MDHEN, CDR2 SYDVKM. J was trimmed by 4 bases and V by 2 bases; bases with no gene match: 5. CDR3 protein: CASSLTLAGAYNEQFF. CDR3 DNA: TGTGCCAGCAGTTTAACCCTAGCGGGAGCATACAATGAGCAGTTCTTC.

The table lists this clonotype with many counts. The CDR3 sequence: CASWPGWGSGGYTF. CDR3 in DNA: TGTGCCAGCTGGCCAGGGTGGGGCTCAGGTGGCTACACCTTC. This sequence joins TRBV2 and TRBJ1-2, with D possibly being TRBD1 (5 bases). The CDR3 spans 14 residues. Trimming stripped 8 bases from V and 7 bases from J, with 20 bases between. In germline, CDR1 is SNHLY, CDR2 FYNNEI.

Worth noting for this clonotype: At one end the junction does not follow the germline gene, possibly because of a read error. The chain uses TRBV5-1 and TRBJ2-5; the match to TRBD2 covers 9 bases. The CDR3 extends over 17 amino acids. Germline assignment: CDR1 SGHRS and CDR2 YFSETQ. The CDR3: CASSLDAGGPGSEIQYF. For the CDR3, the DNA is TGCGCCAGCAGCTTGGATGCGGGAGGGCCGGGATCGGAGATCCAGTACTTC.

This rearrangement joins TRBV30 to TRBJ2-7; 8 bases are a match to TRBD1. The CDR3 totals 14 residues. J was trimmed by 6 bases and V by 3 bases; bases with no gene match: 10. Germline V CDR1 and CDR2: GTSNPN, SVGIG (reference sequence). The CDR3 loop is CAWSSGRGLSEQYF. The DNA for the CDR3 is TGTGCCTGGAGCTCGGGCAGGGGGCTCTCCGAGCAGTACTTC.